The 10 T cell receptor beta chains listed next were all sequenced from one sample in a study of blood T cell repertoires in COVID-19 (dated by TCRdb to 2019 to 2021). Libraries were built with the immunoSEQ multiplex PCR assay. TCRdb holds this immuneACCESS table with in-frame rearrangements only. Some clones are missing; in checked studies, unresolved V genes explain under half, and the rest has no known cause. This sample lists tens of thousands of clones; around 80% were detected once. 18% of the sample comes from the top ten. Sequencing was carried out using peripheral blood. The receptors come from a woman aged 55-69 years with acute or convalescent COVID-19.

This rearrangement joins TRBV19 to TRBJ2-5; 9 bases line up with TRBD2. The CDR3 covers 13 residues. CDR1 is LNHDA, CDR2 SQIVND, per germline (reference sequence). After removal of 11 bases from V and 3 bases from J, the junction contained 7 bases not matched to a gene. Here the CDR3 reads CAARERGEETQYF. The CDR3 coding sequence is TGTGCCGCCCGTGAGCGGGGGGAAGAGACCCAGTACTTC.

The chain is built from TRBV10-2 and TRBJ1-5, with 10 bases that match TRBD1. Germline lookup yields CDR1 WSHSY and CDR2 SAAADI. The CDR3 loop spans 15 amino acids. The V gene end was trimmed by 4 bases and the J gene end by 6 bases; junction bases not matched to a gene: 6. The CDR3 loop is CASSGRQGAGQPQHF. CDR3 sequence (DNA): TGCGCCAGCAGTGGGAGACAGGGGGCGGGTCAGCCCCAGCATTTT.

This chain links TRBV5-6 with TRBJ1-1, with D possibly being TRBD1 (6 bases). This CDR3 spans 14 amino acids. V gave up 3 bases and J gave up 0 bases, with 9 bases separating them. CDR1 and CDR2 (germline): SGHDT, YYEEEE. The CDR3 DNA sequence: TGTGCCAGCAGCTCCGACAGGTTGAACACTGAAGCTTTCTTT. Translating gives CASSSDRLNTEAFF.

This chain connects TRBV5-1 to TRBJ1-2, with D perhaps TRBD1 (6 bases). Germline assignment: CDR1 SGHRS and CDR2 YFSETQ. This CDR3 has 15 residues. V shed 0 bases and J shed 8 bases, with 17 bases lying between them. CDR3 loop: CASSLGDTNPMGYTF. CDR3 nucleotides: TGCGCCAGCAGCTTGGGGGACACCAACCCTATGGGCTACACCTTC.

V usage is TRBV10-3 and J usage is TRBJ1-1; weak D call: TRBD1 (6 bases). CDR3 size: 13 residues. Germline CDR1 is ENHRY and CDR2 is SYGVKD. Trimming shortened V by 5 bases and J by 6 bases, and 13 bases separated the two germline ends. The CDR3 region is CAISWTARAEAFF. Written as DNA, the CDR3 is TGTGCCATCAGTTGGACAGCCCGAGCTGAAGCTTTCTTT.

V is TRBV11-2 and J is TRBJ2-2, with a possible D match to TRBD1 (5 bases). Germline values: CDR1 SGHAT, CDR2 FQNNGV. There are 15 residues in the CDR3. V lost 5 bases and J lost 0, with 10 bases in between. The CDR3 sequence: CASSPRGANTGELFF. For the CDR3, the DNA is TGTGCCAGCAGCCCTAGGGGCGCGAACACCGGGGAGCTGTTTTTT.

The chain couples TRBV11-2 to TRBJ1-1; TRBD1 matches 8 bases. The CDR3 sequence is 13 residues long. V trimming: 0 bases; J trimming: 7 bases; junction bases outside the gene matches: 1. Germline V gives CDR1 SGHAT, CDR2 FQNNGV. The CDR3 DNA follows: TGTGCCAGCAGCTTAGAGGGGACAGGTGAAGCTTTCTTT. Translation gives CASSLEGTGEAFF.

This clone has just one count. The genes are TRBV5-1 and TRBJ2-7; TRBD1 aligns across 8 bases. The CDR3 runs to 16 residues. Germline CDR1 SGHRS, CDR2 YFSETQ. V dropped 1 base and J dropped 3; count of bases not matched to a gene: 9. In DNA form, the CDR3 reads TGCGCCAGCAGCTTGTTGAGTCGAGGACAGGGCTACGAGCAGTACTTC. Translation: CASSLLSRGQGYEQYF.

This clone was observed a few times. The chain uses TRBV5-4 and TRBJ1-2; no clear D gene. This CDR3 has 14 amino acids. CDR1 and CDR2 from the germline V gene are SGHNT and YYREEE (reference sequence). V gave up 1 base and J gave up 0 bases, with 7 bases separating them. For the CDR3, the DNA is TGTGCCAGCAGCTTGTCACCAGCTAACTATGGCTACACCTTC. Translated, it gives CASSLSPANYGYTF.

This clone was seen a few times. V and J are TRBV20-1 and TRBJ2-2, with unresolved D. The CDR3 spans 14 residues. The V gene's germline CDR1 is DFQATT and CDR2 SNEGSKA (reference sequence). V dropped 3 bases and J dropped 3 bases, with 11 bases sitting between them. The CDR3 sequence: CSASFTEDTGELFF. CDR3 nucleotides: TGCAGTGCTAGTTTCACAGAAGACACCGGGGAGCTGTTTTTT.